A selection of T cell receptor beta chains follows, all from one sample in a study of a mutant IDH1 vaccine in newly diagnosed glioma. Using immunoSEQ multiplex PCR, the repertoire was profiled, and TCRdb retains in-frame clones only, with some absent. Of about 72,000 clones listed, roughly 84% are singletons. Their antigen targets remain unknown. The sample was PBMCs, taken from a glioma patient whose treatment included an IDH1 peptide vaccine. The receptors shown here come from a man younger than 35 with glioma. The CDR3 runs from the conserved cysteine through the conserved F or W. A D gene is named only where the DNA matches it firmly. Only part of the rows carry a size: once, few, many, or a class if the clone is expanded.

j_gene | abundance | d_gene | v_gene | CDR3nt | CDR3aa
TRBJ2-7 | . | . | TRBV30 | TGTGCCTGGAGTCGAGGACAGCCTAAATCCTACGAGCAGTACTTC | CAWSRGQPKSYEQYF
TRBJ1-2 | . | . | TRBV4-1 | TGCGCCAGCAGCCAAGATGGTCCATATGGCTACACCTTC | CASSQDGPYGYTF
TRBJ2-1 | . | . | TRBV27 | TGTGCCAGCAGTTCCGGCCGGGCGCATGAGCAGTTCTTC | CASSSGRAHEQFF
TRBJ1-1 | few | . | TRBV2 | TGTGCCAGCAGTGAAGGGAACACTGAAGCTTTCTTT | CASSEGNTEAFF
TRBJ2-7 | . | . | TRBV4-2 | TGTGCCAGCAGCCAAAGGGCAGAGTACGAGCAGTACTTC | CASSQRAEYEQYF
TRBJ1-2 | once | . | TRBV7-9 | TGTGCCAGCAGCTTATCAGGGACGGCTAACTATGGCTACACCTTC | CASSLSGTANYGYTF
TRBJ1-4 | once | . | TRBV7-8 | TGTGCCAGCAGCTTAGTGCAGCTTAATGAAAAACTGTTTTTT | CASSLVQLNEKLFF
TRBJ1-5 | . | . | TRBV7-8 | TGTGCCAGCAGCTCAGGGAATTTCAATCAGCCCCAGCATTTT | CASSSGNFNQPQHF
TRBJ1-1 | . | . | TRBV5-4 | TGTGCCAGCAGCTCTAGGGTGACTGAAGCTTTCTTT | CASSSRVTEAFF
TRBJ2-5 | once | TRBD2 | TRBV5-1 | TGCGCCAGCAGCTTGGCCTCGGCTAGCGGGTACCAAGAGACCCAGTACTTC | CASSLASASGYQETQYF
TRBJ2-2 | . | TRBD1 | TRBV12-5 | TGTGCTAGTGATCGATCCGGGATACAGGGGGCTGTCGGGGAGCTGTTTTTT | CASDRSGIQGAVGELFF
TRBJ1-2 | . | . | TRBV19 | TGTGCCAGTAGTAAAACAGGGATTATCTCTTATGGCTACACCTTC | CASSKTGIISYGYTF
TRBJ2-3 | . | TRBD2 | TRBV7-9 | TGTGCCAGCAGCTTAGCAGGATGGAGCGGGGGTTTATCAGATACGCAGTATTTT | CASSLAGWSGGLSDTQYF
TRBJ1-1 | . | . | TRBV5-1 | TGCGCCAGTCGTCGGGACACTAACACTGAAGCTTTCTTT | CASRRDTNTEAFF
TRBJ2-3 | . | . | TRBV19 | TGTGCCAGTAGTATGCGGGGAGGCCCCACAGATACGCAGTATTTT | CASSMRGGPTDTQYF
TRBJ1-2 | . | TRBD1 | TRBV27 | TGTGCCAGCAGTTTTTCGGACAGGGGCGGAGGCTACACCTTC | CASSFSDRGGGYTF
TRBJ2-3 | once | TRBD2 | TRBV6-5 | TGTGCCAGCAGTTACTCGAGACTAGCGGGGCGGGATACGCAGTATTTT | CASSYSRLAGRDTQYF
TRBJ1-6 | . | . | TRBV6-6 | TGTGCCAGCAGGCTTGACAGAAGCTCCTATAATTCACCCCTCCACTTT | CASRLDRSSYNSPLHF
TRBJ1-5 | . | . | TRBV29-1 | TGCAGCGTTGAAGAGGGGGGGGCCCAGCATTTT | CSVEEGGAQHF
TRBJ2-6 | . | . | TRBV29-1 | TGCAGCGTTGATTTCGACAGAACTGGGGCCAACGTCCTGACTTTC | CSVDFDRTGANVLTF
TRBJ1-2 | once | . | TRBV5-6 | TGTGCCAGCACTGCGGTTGGTGTCGGCCCCTATGGCTACACCTTC | CASTAVGVGPYGYTF
TRBJ1-1 | . | . | TRBV5-5 | TGTGCCAGCAGCTCTTTGCCCAACACTGAAGCTTTCTTT | CASSSLPNTEAFF
TRBJ1-2 | . | TRBD1 | TRBV7-2 | TGTGCCAGCAGCTACACGACAGGGGTGAATGGCTACACCTTC | CASSYTTGVNGYTF
TRBJ1-6 | few | TRBD1 | TRBV7-2 | TGTGCCAGCAGCTTAGCCAGGGGGACGGGTAATTCACCCCTCCACTTT | CASSLARGTGNSPLHF
TRBJ2-2 | . | TRBD2 | TRBV7-7 | TGTGCTAGCAGCGCCAGGCTAGCGGGGGGCCGGACCGGGGAGCTGTTTTTT | CASSARLAGGRTGELFF
TRBJ1-1 | few | TRBD1 | TRBV6-1 | TGTGCCGAGGGGACAGGAACGCTAGAAGCTTTCTTT | CAEGTGTLEAFF
TRBJ2-4 | . | . | TRBV5-1 | TGCGCCAGCAGCTCCGTTCGACAAGGGCTGCGAAACATTCAGTACTTC | CASSSVRQGLRNIQYF
TRBJ1-2 | . | . | TRBV7-8 | TGTGCCAGCAGCTTAGATGGCGGGGACTATGGCTACACCTTC | CASSLDGGDYGYTF
TRBJ1-5 | . | . | TRBV6-6 | TGTGCCAGCAGCCCAACAGGGTATGGTCAGCCCCAGCATTTT | CASSPTGYGQPQHF
TRBJ2-2 | few | TRBD2 | TRBV16 | TGTGCCAGCAGCCAACAATCCACTAGCGGGAGTTCGGAGCTGTTTTTT | CASSQQSTSGSSELFF
TRBJ2-2 | . | . | TRBV7-9 | TGTGCCAGCAGCTTACCCAGTGGAGTCACCGGGGAGCTGTTTTTT | CASSLPSGVTGELFF
TRBJ1-5 | few | . | TRBV4-3 | TGCGCCAGCAGCCAAGATCGCAAGGGGTTAAATCAGCCCCAGCATTTT | CASSQDRKGLNQPQHF
TRBJ2-3 | . | TRBD2 | TRBV4-2 | TGTGCCAGCAGCCAAGAAGGCGGGGGTATTCGCACAGATACGCAGTATTTT | CASSQEGGGIRTDTQYF